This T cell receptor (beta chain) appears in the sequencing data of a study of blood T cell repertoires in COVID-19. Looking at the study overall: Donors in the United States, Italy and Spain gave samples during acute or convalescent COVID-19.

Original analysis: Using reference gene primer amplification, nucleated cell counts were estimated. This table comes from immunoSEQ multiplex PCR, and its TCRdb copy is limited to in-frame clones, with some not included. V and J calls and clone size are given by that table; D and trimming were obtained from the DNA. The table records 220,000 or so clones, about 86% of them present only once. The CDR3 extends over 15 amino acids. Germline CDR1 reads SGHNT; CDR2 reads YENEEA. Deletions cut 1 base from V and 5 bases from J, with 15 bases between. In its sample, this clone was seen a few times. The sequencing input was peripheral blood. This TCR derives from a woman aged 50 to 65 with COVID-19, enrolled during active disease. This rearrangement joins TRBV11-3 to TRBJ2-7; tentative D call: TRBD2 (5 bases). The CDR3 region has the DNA TGTGCCAGCAGCTTAGGAGGGCCCGCGAACCACGAGCAGTACTTC. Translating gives CASSLGGPANHEQYF.